These 5 T cell receptor beta chains were all obtained from the same sample, sequenced in a study of cytomegalovirus exposure and HLA in healthy donors. PCR employed 60 Vbeta and 13 Jbeta primers. Repertoires were generated with immunoSEQ multiplex PCR, while TCRdb's copy carries only in-frame clones and drops some. The top ten clones hold approximately 7.2% of a sample with 100,000 or so clones, over 75% of them seen once. The sequenced sample was PBMCs. These TCRs come from a man between 25 and 39 years old in good health and CMV-seropositive.

This chain connects TRBV5-1 to TRBJ2-7; tentatively, D is TRBD1 (5 bases). Germline V gene sequence: CDR1 SGHRS, CDR2 YFSETQ. The CDR3 runs to 13 residues. The germline V and J ends were trimmed by 4 bases and 3 bases, with 11 bases remaining between them. This CDR3 reads CASSPDSNYEQYF. The CDR3 nucleotides read TGCGCCAGCAGCCCAGACAGTAACTACGAGCAGTACTTC.

This clone was seen only a few times. The chain recombines TRBV7-8 with TRBJ2-2; TRBD1 might be the D (6 bases). Per germline, CDR1 SGHVS and CDR2 FQNEAQ. V dropped 2 bases and J dropped 1 base, with 11 bases sitting between them. The CDR3 is 16 amino acids. The CDR3 reads CASSLRDTGNTGELFF. For the CDR3, the DNA is TGTGCCAGCAGCTTAAGGGACACGGGGAACACCGGGGAGCTGTTTTTT. Full variable domain (rest looked up from reference TRBV7-8 and TRBJ2-2): GAGVSQSPRYKVAKRGQDVALRCDPISGHVSLFWYQQALGQGPEFLTYFQNEAQLDKSGLPSDRFFAERPEGSVSTLKIQRTQQEDSAVYLCASSLRDTGNTGELFFGEGSRLTVL.

The CDR3 is CASSLSSYNEQFF. The CDR3 bases are TGCGCCAGCAGCTTGTCTAGTTACAATGAGCAGTTCTTC. This sequence joins TRBV5-1 and TRBJ2-1; D gene ambiguous. CDR3 length equals 13 residues. CDR1 SGHRS and CDR2 YFSETQ come from the germline V gene. V was pared by 1 base and J by 4 bases, with 6 bases between.

The chain joins TRBV2 to TRBJ1-5; no reliable D call. Trimming pared 5 bases from V and 4 bases from J, leaving 9 bases between. The germline V gene encodes CDR1 SNHLY and CDR2 FYNNEI. The CDR3 sequence is 13 residues long. The chain's CDR3 is CASSQGPNQPQHF. The CDR3 DNA is TGTGCCAGCAGTCAAGGGCCGAATCAGCCCCAGCATTTT.

The chain joins TRBV27 to TRBJ1-5; no firm D call. The CDR3 runs 13 residues. Trimming left V 3 bases short and J 4 bases short, with 7 bases between. Per the germline V gene, CDR1 is MNHEY and CDR2 is SMNVEV (reference sequence). The DNA for the CDR3 is TGTGCCAGCAGTTTGTTTCAGAATCAGCCCCAGCATTTT. Its translation is CASSLFQNQPQHF.